This is a list of T cell receptor beta chains from one sample in a study of cytomegalovirus exposure and HLA in healthy donors. TCRdb's table, derived via immunoSEQ multiplex PCR, lists solely in-frame clones and lacks some. The sample has about 99,000 clones; 75% to 80% are singletons. Sequencing was done on a sample of PBMCs. Receptors originate from a man aged 55 to 69 in good health and CMV-seropositive. Each CDR3 is given with its conserved first and last residue. A D gene is named only where the DNA matches it firmly.

V gene	CDR3 length	D gene	J gene	CDR3 protein
TRBV4-2	14	TRBD1	TRBJ1-1	CASSQQGADTEAFF
TRBV19	14	.	TRBJ2-3	CASSRGLLADTQYF
TRBV18	13	.	TRBJ2-5	CASSLVQQETQYF
TRBV6-1	12	TRBD1	TRBJ2-7	CASRRTGDEQYF
TRBV29-1	12	.	TRBJ1-2	CSVEGQGKGYTF
TRBV5-4	14	.	TRBJ2-7	CASSPPGPSNEQYF
TRBV4-1	18	.	TRBJ1-1	CASSQPFPRRKMNTEAFF
TRBV7-9	14	.	TRBJ2-7	CSSSLTTVVYEQYF
TRBV19	15	TRBD1	TRBJ2-3	CASRSPGQITDTQYF
TRBV7-2	14	.	TRBJ2-2	CASSLVFGTGELFF
TRBV9	15	.	TRBJ2-7	CASSARGGFANEQYF
TRBV29-1	15	TRBD1	TRBJ1-2	CSVEDLGRGQRGYTF
TRBV14	17	.	TRBJ1-1	CASSQENMVNSGGWAFF
TRBV21-1	13	.	TRBJ2-7	CASWGQLRDEQYF
TRBV28	12	.	TRBJ1-2	CASEGSRFGYTF
TRBV6-1	15	.	TRBJ2-7	CASKGTAGVTYEQYF
TRBV18	13	.	TRBJ1-1	CASGQTANTEAFF
TRBV6-7	13	.	TRBJ2-5	CASSYRGTETQYF
TRBV11-2	18	TRBD1	TRBJ1-2	CASSPHRKVGQRDYGYTF
TRBV5-1	16	TRBD1	.	CASSRDRQGESYEQYF
TRBV10-3	13	TRBD1	TRBJ2-5	CAIQGQGKETQYF
TRBV5-1	15	TRBD1	TRBJ1-5	CASRRDPTGHQPQHF
TRBV6-6	12	.	TRBJ2-4	CASSATQGIQYF
TRBV15	14	.	TRBJ1-1	CATSRDLLNTEAFF
TRBV5-1	15	TRBD1	TRBJ2-7	CASSLAPGQDYEQYF
TRBV7-9	16	.	TRBJ2-5	CASSLRPDIVGETQYF
TRBV6-5	13	.	TRBJ1-2	CASSSLGGYGYTF
TRBV6-5	14	.	TRBJ1-1	CASSPSRQDTEAFF
TRBV2	16	.	TRBJ2-5	CASSEEAGALPETQYF
TRBV6-5	15	.	TRBJ1-1	CASSSPSAGNTEAFF
TRBV30	12	.	TRBJ1-2	CAWGGGASGYTF
TRBV5-1	16	TRBD2	TRBJ2-3	CASSLALSGGADTQYF
TRBV10-3	14	TRBD1	TRBJ1-2	CAISRQGGNYGYTF
TRBV2	12	.	TRBJ1-4	CASTRGSEKLFF
TRBV18	13	.	TRBJ2-5	CASSLRQSETQYF
TRBV4-3	15	TRBD1	TRBJ1-2	CASSQAGTGGGGYTF
TRBV13	14	TRBD1	TRBJ2-6	CASSSPDRGGVLTF
TRBV4-3	16	TRBD1	TRBJ1-4	CASSQGGQGANEKLFF
TRBV5-1	18	.	TRBJ1-4	CASSEMRGRGRTNEKLFF
TRBV7-3	15	.	TRBJ1-3	CASSLSRDEGNTIYF
TRBV6-1	15	.	TRBJ1-4	CASSEYGRVGEKLFF
TRBV6-1	13	.	TRBJ2-7	CASSPEAGYEQYF
TRBV5-1	14	.	TRBJ1-1	CASSFQGESTEAFF
TRBV6-6	13	.	TRBJ2-7	CASSQTNSYEQYF
TRBV19	15	TRBD1	TRBJ2-7	CASSIGQVGISEQYF
TRBV27	16	.	TRBJ2-2	CASSLGRRANTGELFF
TRBV23-1	13	TRBD1	TRBJ1-6	CASRTGTDSPLHF
TRBV9	15	TRBD1	TRBJ1-2	CASSVDLGQGVSQWF
TRBV10-3	12	TRBD1	TRBJ1-2	CAISAPGQPNLF
TRBV5-1	15	TRBD1	TRBJ1-6	CASSLGGADNSPLHF
TRBV4-2	15	.	TRBJ1-2	CASSQDQQGGYGYTF